Sequencing of this T cell receptor (beta chain) was carried out in a study of blood T cell repertoires in COVID-19. Across the whole study: PBMCs, B-cell-depleted T cells, or T cells provided the cDNA or gDNA that made up the material.

Participant-reported clinical history was the basis for cohort assignment. TCRdb's table, derived via immunoSEQ multiplex PCR, lists solely in-frame clones and lacks some. The data hold 150,000 to 200,000 clones, with approximately 80% observed a single time. In this sample, this clone turned up a few times. The germline V gene encodes CDR1 SNHLY and CDR2 FYNNEI. The CDR3 is made up of 14 amino acids. The ends were cut back, 5 bases at V and 0 bases at J, with 10 bases in the middle. The material sequenced was PBMCs or T cells enriched from blood (not recorded which). The J gene is TRBJ1-1, the V gene TRBV2; possibly TRBD1 for D (6 bases). The clonotype comes from a woman aged 60-75 years who had recovered from COVID-19. CDR3 amino acids: CASSRDRMNTEAFF. The CDR3 bases are TGTGCCAGCAGTCGAGACAGGATGAACACTGAAGCTTTCTTT.